What follows is one TCR beta chain and its context. The sample is drawn from a study of shared clonotypes between healthy human individuals. V was pared by 5 bases and J by 10 bases, with 11 bases of the junction left unmatched. The germline V gene has CDR1 SGHKS and CDR2 YYEKEE (reference sequence). The CDR3 runs 14 residues. The material for each subset, its genomic DNA, was split evenly across several immunoSEQ plates. The table came from immunoSEQ multiplex PCR; TCRdb's copy has only in-frame clones and leaves some out. The table shows 500,000 to 650,000 clones, with around 76% occurring only once.

The specimen was PBMCs. J is TRBJ1-1 and V is TRBV5-5; 10 nucleotides match TRBD1. The origin of this receptor is a woman aged 40 to 55 in good health. Some clones in this sample may be carry-over from other donors' samples. DNA for the CDR3: TGTGCCAGCAGTGAAATCGGACAGGGGGTCGGAGCTTTCTTT. It translates to CASSEIGQGVGAFF.